The rows below give T cell receptor beta chains drawn from one sample of a study of cytomegalovirus exposure and HLA in healthy donors. This table comes from immunoSEQ multiplex PCR, and its TCRdb copy is limited to in-frame clones, with some not included. The sample shows some 120,000 clones, about three quarters of them seen only once. Sequencing was performed on PBMCs. The receptors here all came from a man aged 50 to 59 in good health and CMV-seronegative. CDR3s include the opening cysteine and the closing phenylalanine or tryptophan. Fields, in order: D gene, V gene, J gene, clone size, CDR3 protein, CDR3 DNA. D genes are given only for firm matches. A row's size may be missing; if present it is once, few, many or a size class.

TRBD1	TRBV5-4	TRBJ2-7	NA	CASSLGQGADEQYF	TGTGCCAGCAGCTTGGGACAGGGGGCGGACGAGCAGTACTTC
NA	TRBV4-2	TRBJ1-3	NA	CASSQERGNTIYF	TGTGCCAGCAGCCAAGAGCGGGGAAACACCATATATTTT
NA	TRBV6-1	TRBJ1-3	NA	CASSERGFGNTIYF	TGTGCCAGCAGTGAAAGAGGATTTGGAAACACCATATATTTT
TRBD1	TRBV28	TRBJ1-5	NA	CASSLLPRTGGNQPQHF	TGTGCCAGCAGTTTATTACCCCGGACAGGGGGCAATCAGCCCCAGCATTTT
NA	TRBV2	TRBJ2-2	NA	CATAREDVSTGELFF	TGTGCCACCGCACGAGAGGATGTGAGCACCGGGGAGCTGTTTTTT
TRBD1	TRBV15	TRBJ2-7	NA	CATRRTGSSYEQYF	TGTGCCACCCGGCGGACAGGGAGCTCCTACGAGCAGTACTTC
NA	TRBV4-3	TRBJ2-4	few	CASSQERQADQYF	TGCGCCAGCAGCCAAGAGAGACAGGCTGATCAGTACTTC
NA	TRBV2	TRBJ1-4	NA	CASSIDGATNEKLFF	TGTGCCAGCAGCATAGATGGGGCCACTAATGAAAAACTGTTTTTT
NA	TRBV6-6	TRBJ2-3	NA	CASTEGENADTQYF	TGTGCCAGCACCGAGGGGGAGAATGCAGATACGCAGTATTTT
NA	TRBV9	TRBJ2-1	NA	CASSPGSSAYNEQFF	TGTGCCAGCAGCCCCGGTTCCAGCGCCTACAATGAGCAGTTCTTC
TRBD1	TRBV6-5	TRBJ2-1	once	CASRAGGNEQFF	TGTGCCAGCAGAGCAGGGGGCAATGAGCAGTTCTTC
TRBD2	TRBV5-1	TRBJ2-3	NA	CASSSTPFSGGDQNTQYF	TGCGCCAGCAGCTCCACCCCATTTAGCGGGGGAGACCAAAATACGCAGTATTTT
NA	TRBV14	TRBJ1-2	NA	CASSQVGGWRGYTF	TGTGCCAGCAGCCAAGTAGGGGGTTGGAGGGGCTACACCTTC
TRBD2	TRBV11-3	TRBJ2-1	NA	CASSPGGGGAGNEQFF	TGTGCCAGCAGTCCGGGGGGCGGGGGGGCTGGGAATGAGCAGTTCTTC
NA	TRBV4-2	TRBJ2-3	NA	CASSQGGGATPDTQYF	TGTGCCAGCAGCCAAGGAGGGGGGGCGACTCCAGATACGCAGTATTTT
TRBD1	TRBV15	TRBJ1-1	NA	CATSKTGGWAEAFF	TGTGCCACCAGTAAGACAGGGGGATGGGCTGAAGCTTTCTTT
TRBD1	TRBV18	TRBJ1-6	NA	CASSPPGQGRNSPLHF	TGTGCCAGCTCACCCCCGGGACAGGGGAGGAATTCACCCCTCCACTTT
NA	TRBV5-1	TRBJ2-5	once	CASSEAGTLQETQYF	TGCGCCAGCAGCGAGGCCGGGACACTTCAAGAGACCCAGTACTTC
NA	TRBV7-2	TRBJ2-5	few	CASSPARSETQYF	TGTGCCAGCAGCCCTGCGAGGTCAGAGACCCAGTACTTC
TRBD2	TRBV5-1	TRBJ2-3	NA	CASSLVGGGNPDTQYF	TGCGCCAGCAGCTTGGTCGGGGGGGGGAACCCAGATACGCAGTATTTT
TRBD1	TRBV20-1	TRBJ1-2	NA	CSAPTGYGYTF	TGCAGTGCCCCGACAGGGTACGGCTACACCTTC
NA	TRBV4-3	TRBJ1-6	NA	CASSQETISNSPLHF	TGCGCCAGCAGCCAAGAAACAATAAGTAATTCACCCCTCCACTTT
TRBD2	TRBV19	TRBJ2-3	NA	CASSNLAGLADTQYF	TGTGCCAGTAGTAACCTAGCGGGGTTGGCAGATACGCAGTATTTT
NA	TRBV4-2	TRBJ2-5	NA	CASSQAELQYF	TGTGCCAGCAGCCAAGCTGAGCTCCAGTACTTC
NA	TRBV2	TRBJ2-3	NA	CASSEEGEGTQYF	TGTGCCAGCAGTGAAGAAGGAGAAGGTACGCAGTATTTT
NA	TRBV5-4	TRBJ2-5	NA	CASSLYRGKHETQYF	TGTGCCAGCAGCTTGTATCGGGGGAAGCATGAGACCCAGTACTTC
NA	TRBV5-5	TRBJ1-2	NA	CASSLRPGAGGYTF	TGTGCCAGCAGCTTACGCCCCGGGGCGGGGGGCTACACCTTC
NA	TRBV7-8	TRBJ2-7	NA	CASSLARAPYEQYF	TGTGCCAGCAGCTTAGCCAGGGCACCCTACGAGCAGTACTTC
TRBD1	TRBV25-1	TRBJ1-5	NA	CASSAYSGTGLDQPQHF	TGTGCCAGCAGTGCATATTCCGGGACAGGGTTGGACCAGCCCCAGCATTTT
NA	TRBV5-1	TRBJ2-6	few	CASSLDTGANVLTF	TGCGCCAGCAGCTTGGACACTGGGGCCAACGTCCTGACTTTC
TRBD1	TRBV27	TRBJ2-2	few	CASSFYPPTGGTGTGELFF	TGTGCCAGCAGTTTCTACCCACCCACAGGGGGCACGGGCACCGGGGAGCTGTTTTTT
TRBD1	TRBV18	TRBJ1-4	few	CASARGNDEKLFF	TGTGCCAGCGCCAGGGGGAACGATGAAAAACTGTTTTTT
TRBD1	TRBV29-1	TRBJ2-2	NA	CSVRQGVGELFF	TGCAGCGTTAGACAGGGGGTCGGGGAGCTGTTTTTT
NA	TRBV5-6	TRBJ2-7	NA	CASSFGAAYEQYF	TGTGCCAGCAGCTTCGGAGCTGCCTACGAGCAGTACTTC
NA	TRBV5-6	TRBJ2-4	NA	CASSWKGEDIQYF	TGTGCCAGCAGCTGGAAGGGGGAAGACATTCAGTACTTC
TRBD1	TRBV6-5	TRBJ1-2	NA	CASSGDRGQIYGYTF	TGTGCCAGCAGTGGAGACAGGGGGCAAATCTATGGCTACACCTTC
NA	TRBV27	TRBJ1-2	few	CASSLGLGAIGGYTF	TGTGCCAGCAGTTTGGGATTGGGGGCGATCGGTGGCTACACCTTC
NA	TRBV2	TRBJ1-6	NA	CASTREEEASPLHF	TGTGCCAGCACCCGGGAAGAGGAGGCTTCACCCCTCCACTTT
NA	TRBV29-1	TRBJ1-3	NA	CSVGSGDSGNTIYF	TGCAGCGTTGGGTCCGGGGACTCTGGAAACACCATATATTTT
TRBD2	TRBV7-9	TRBJ2-1	NA	CASSPRTSGGNNEQFF	TGTGCCAGCAGCCCGCGGACTAGCGGGGGTAACAATGAGCAGTTCTTC
NA	TRBV19	TRBJ1-1	NA	CASSVEFSSQAFF	TGTGCCAGTAGTGTGGAGTTCTCGAGTCAAGCTTTCTTT
NA	TRBV18	TRBJ1-2	NA	CASSPRAGYVYGYTF	TGTGCCAGCTCACCACGGGCGGGATACGTCTATGGCTACACCTTC
TRBD2	TRBV5-1	TRBJ2-3	few	CASSLVQRGGSTDTQYF	TGCGCCAGCAGCTTGGTCCAGCGGGGGGGCAGTACAGATACGCAGTATTTT
NA	TRBV5-1	TRBJ2-5	few	CASSLAPPGGSETQYF	TGCGCCAGCAGCTTGGCCCCTCCGGGGGGCTCGGAGACCCAGTACTTC
NA	TRBV4-3	TRBJ1-6	NA	CASSRGRENSPLHF	TGCGCCAGCAGCCGCGGACGGGAGAATTCACCCCTCCACTTT
TRBD2	TRBV9	TRBJ2-1	NA	CASSAGGGLTGNEQFF	TGTGCCAGCAGTGCCGGGGGGGGGCTAACGGGCAATGAGCAGTTCTTC
NA	TRBV19	TRBJ2-6	NA	CASSIDIGDPTGANVLTF	TGTGCCAGTAGTATAGATATTGGAGACCCAACTGGGGCCAACGTCCTGACTTTC
NA	TRBV6-1	TRBJ2-5	NA	CASSEHQQETQYF	TGTGCCAGCAGTGAGCACCAGCAAGAGACCCAGTACTTC